The 8 T cell receptor beta chains in this list originate from one sample, sequenced in a study of spatial heterogeneity in lung cancer. The time point here: sample taken at primary tumor resection. No cells were sorted before sequencing. The whole RNA sequenced was extracted from tumor, nontumor lung or frozen PBMC. TCRdb fed the 5' RACE reads into MiXCR, producing one record per CDR3 protein. The table records some 64,000 distinct CDR3 sequences, roughly 8% of them present only once. The sequenced sample was PBMCs, obtained at surgery. Receptors originate from a female donor with early-stage non-small cell lung cancer.

The V gene is TRBV7-9, the J gene TRBJ2-7, with D unclear. With 2 bases removed from V and 6 bases from J, the gap between germline ends came to 17 bases. This CDR3 has 15 amino acids. Germline V gene sequence: CDR1 SEHNR, CDR2 FQNEAQ (reference sequence). Here the CDR3 reads CASSLSSGSRSEQYV. The DNA of the CDR3 is TGTGCCAGCAGCTTATCGTCTGGGTCTCGGAGCGAGCAGTACGTC.

The table lists this clonotype with many counts. J is TRBJ1-5 and V is TRBV4-1; D possibly corresponds to TRBD1 (5 bases). The V end was cut by 4 bases, the J end by 5 bases, with 21 bases between. The CDR3 totals 17 residues. Germline V gene lookup returns CDR1 MGHRA and CDR2 YSYEKL. As DNA, the CDR3 is TGCGCCAGCAGCCCCTCCCCGGGGCGGCCTCTCCATCAGCCCCAGCATTTT. Translated: CASSPSPGRPLHQPQHF.

This clonotype was detected ten times or more. V gene TRBV5-1 combines with J gene TRBJ2-3; D unclear. Germline V gene sequence: CDR1 SGHRS, CDR2 YFSETQ. CDR3 length: 14 residues. V was shortened by 2 bases and J by 5 bases, with 12 bases between the two germline ends. CDR3 in amino acids: CASSLLAREDTQYF. CDR3 bases: TGCGCCAGCAGCTTATTGGCCAGAGAAGATACGCAGTATTTT. The full variable domain, with the rest looked up from reference TRBV5-1 and TRBJ2-3, is KAGVTQTPRYLIKTRGQQVTLSCSPISGHRSVSWYQQTPGQGLQFLFEYFSETQRNKGNFPGRFSGRQFSNSRSEMNVSTLELGDSALYLCASSLLAREDTQYFGPGTRLTVL.

This clonotype was seen more than once but under ten times. The J gene is TRBJ2-1, the V gene TRBV27; unclear D gene. Trimming shortened V by 6 bases and J by 6 bases, and 15 bases separated the two germline ends. Germline lookup yields CDR1 MNHEY and CDR2 SMNVEV (reference sequence). There are 14 residues in the CDR3. CDR3 nucleotides: TGTGCCAGCAGCCCCACCTTGGCCAGCAATGAGCAGTTCTTC. It codes for CASSPTLASNEQFF.

The rearrangement uses TRBV5-1 and TRBJ2-2; D perhaps matches TRBD1 (5 bases). Looked up from germline, CDR1 is SGHRS and CDR2 is YFSETQ. This CDR3 comprises 15 residues. Deletions cut 4 bases from V and 2 bases from J, with 12 bases between. Written as DNA, the CDR3 is TGCGCCAGCAGCATAAATCAGGGAAACACCGGGGAGCTGTTTTTT. Its protein product is CASSINQGNTGELFF. Full variable domain (remainder filled in from reference TRBV5-1 and TRBJ2-2): KAGVTQTPRYLIKTRGQQVTLSCSPISGHRSVSWYQQTPGQGLQFLFEYFSETQRNKGNFPGRFSGRQFSNSRSEMNVSTLELGDSALYLCASSINQGNTGELFFGEGSRLTVL.

The sample holds a few counts of this clonotype. The rearrangement uses TRBV9 and TRBJ1-6; unclear D gene. CDR3 length equals 15 residues. Germline V gene lookup returns CDR1 SGDLS and CDR2 YYNGEE. Trimming removed 0 bases at V and 5 bases at J, with 9 bases between. The CDR3 DNA sequence: TGTGCCAGCAGCGTAGCTCCACAGAATAATTCACCCCTCCACTTT. This codes for CASSVAPQNNSPLHF.

The V and J genes are TRBV9 and TRBJ2-5, with TRBD1 identical over 12 bases. Germline V CDR1 and CDR2: SGDLS, YYNGEE. The CDR3 loop spans 16 amino acids. V lost 4 bases and J lost 7; bases outside the gene matches: 11. CDR3 amino acids: CASSPPGTGGLVTQYF. The CDR3 bases are TGTGCCAGCAGCCCCCCGGGGACAGGGGGCTTGGTGACCCAGTACTTC.

The V call is TRBV3-1, the J call TRBJ2-2; a weak D match, TRBD1 (6 bases). The ends were cut back, 0 bases at V and 7 bases at J, with 18 bases in the middle. Germline-derived CDR1 and CDR2 are LGHDT and YNNKEL (reference sequence). The CDR3 contains 17 residues. The CDR3 DNA is TGTGCCAGCAGCCAAGAGGGACACCACATGGCTGGCGGGGAGCTGTTTTTT. Protein: CASSQEGHHMAGGELFF.